Given below is one TCR beta chain in context. Its antigen remains unidentified. V was pared by 6 bases and J by 4 bases, with 14 bases between. The CDR3 runs 14 residues. Germline V gives CDR1 SGHAT, CDR2 FQDESV (reference sequence). The source of the sample is a study of tumor and adjacent non-tumor tissue in lung cancer. Findings and limits, study-wide: In normal lung, the top 100 clones were significantly more dominant than in tumor. Higher tumor TCR diversity was associated with shorter survival.

The template was RNA from unsorted bulk tissue. Three rounds of nested PCR, following a modified ARM-PCR protocol, produced the TCRbeta library. TCRdb re-derived calls from the multiplex PCR reads in MiXCR, one entry per CDR3 protein. The sample records over 110,000 distinct CDR3 sequences, around 66% being singletons. Sequenced input: lung tumor tissue. V gene TRBV11-1 combines with J gene TRBJ2-3; D is possibly TRBD1 (6 bases). This TCR came from a man in his 60s with small cell lung cancer. In DNA form, the CDR3 reads TGTGCCAGCAGTTTACCAGGGGCGCCAGATACGCAGTATTTT. Protein: CASSLPGAPDTQYF.